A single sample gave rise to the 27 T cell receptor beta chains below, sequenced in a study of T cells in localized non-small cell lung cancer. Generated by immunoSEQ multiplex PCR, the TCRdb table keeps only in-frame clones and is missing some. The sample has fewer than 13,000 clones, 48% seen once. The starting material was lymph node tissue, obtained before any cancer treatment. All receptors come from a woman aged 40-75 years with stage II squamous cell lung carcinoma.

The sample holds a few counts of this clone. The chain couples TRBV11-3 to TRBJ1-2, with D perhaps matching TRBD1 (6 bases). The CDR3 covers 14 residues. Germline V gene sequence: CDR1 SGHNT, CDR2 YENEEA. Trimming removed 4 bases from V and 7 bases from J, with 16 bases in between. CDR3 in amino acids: CASSSGGTQGGYTF. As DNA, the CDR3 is TGTGCCAGCAGCTCTGGGGGCACCCAAGGTGGCTACACCTTC.

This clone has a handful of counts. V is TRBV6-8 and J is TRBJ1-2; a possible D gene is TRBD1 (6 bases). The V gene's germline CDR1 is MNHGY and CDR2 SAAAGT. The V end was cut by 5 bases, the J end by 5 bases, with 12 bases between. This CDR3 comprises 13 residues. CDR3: CASSPGQRYGYTF. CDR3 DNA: TGTGCCAGCAGTCCAGGACAGCGGTATGGCTACACCTTC.

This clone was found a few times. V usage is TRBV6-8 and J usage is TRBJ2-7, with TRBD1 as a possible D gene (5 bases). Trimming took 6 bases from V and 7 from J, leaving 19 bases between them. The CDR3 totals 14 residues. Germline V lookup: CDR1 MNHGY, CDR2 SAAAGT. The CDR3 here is CASSTNRQLGEQYF. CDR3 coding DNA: TGTGCCAGCAGCACTAATCGACAGCTCGGGGAGCAGTACTTC.

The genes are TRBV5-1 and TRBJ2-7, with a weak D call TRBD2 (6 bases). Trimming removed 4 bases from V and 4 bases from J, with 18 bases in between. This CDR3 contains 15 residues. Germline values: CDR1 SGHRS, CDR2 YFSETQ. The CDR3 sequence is CASSPGPGSGYEQYF. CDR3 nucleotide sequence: TGCGCCAGCAGCCCCGGACCAGGTAGCGGTTACGAGCAGTACTTC. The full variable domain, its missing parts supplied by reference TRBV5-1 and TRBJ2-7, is KAGVTQTPRYLIKTRGQQVTLSCSPISGHRSVSWYQQTPGQGLQFLFEYFSETQRNKGNFPGRFSGRQFSNSRSEMNVSTLELGDSALYLCASSPGPGSGYEQYFGPGTRLTVT.

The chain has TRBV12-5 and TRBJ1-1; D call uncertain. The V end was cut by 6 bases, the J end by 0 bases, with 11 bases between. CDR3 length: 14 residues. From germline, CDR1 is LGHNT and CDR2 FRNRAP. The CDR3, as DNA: TGTGCTAGTGGGGCGGGTAAGATGAACACTGAAGCTTTCTTT. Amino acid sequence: CASGAGKMNTEAFF. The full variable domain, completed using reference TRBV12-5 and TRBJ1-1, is DARVTQTPRHKVTEMGQEVTMRCQPILGHNTVFWYRQTMMQGLELLAYFRNRAPLDDSGMPKDRFSAEMPDATLATLKIQPSEPRDSAVYFCASGAGKMNTEAFFGQGTRLTVV.

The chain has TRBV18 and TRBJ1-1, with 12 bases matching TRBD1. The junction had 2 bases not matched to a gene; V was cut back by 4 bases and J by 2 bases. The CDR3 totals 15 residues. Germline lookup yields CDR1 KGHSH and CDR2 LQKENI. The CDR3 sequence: CASSRGQGANTEAFF. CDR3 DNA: TGTGCCAGCTCACGGGGACAGGGGGCAAACACTGAAGCTTTCTTT.

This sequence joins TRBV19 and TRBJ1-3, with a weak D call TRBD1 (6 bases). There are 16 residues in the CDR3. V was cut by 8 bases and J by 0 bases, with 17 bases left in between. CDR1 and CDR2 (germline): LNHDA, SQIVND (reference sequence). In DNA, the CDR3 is TGTGCCAGTGTGAATTGGGGGCTCAGCTCTGGAAACACCATATATTTT. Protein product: CASVNWGLSSGNTIYF.

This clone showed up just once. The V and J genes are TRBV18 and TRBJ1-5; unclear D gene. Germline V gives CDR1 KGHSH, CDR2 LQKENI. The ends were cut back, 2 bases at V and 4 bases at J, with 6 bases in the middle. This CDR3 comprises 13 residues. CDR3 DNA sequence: TGTGCCAGCTCACCAGGACGAAATCAGCCCCAGCATTTT. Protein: CASSPGRNQPQHF.

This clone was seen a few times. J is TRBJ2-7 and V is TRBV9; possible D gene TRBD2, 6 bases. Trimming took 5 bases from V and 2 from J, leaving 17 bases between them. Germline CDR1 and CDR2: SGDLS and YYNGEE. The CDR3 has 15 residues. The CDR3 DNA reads TGTGCCAGCAGTTTATCGGGGAGGCGAACCTACGAGCAGTACTTC. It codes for CASSLSGRRTYEQYF.

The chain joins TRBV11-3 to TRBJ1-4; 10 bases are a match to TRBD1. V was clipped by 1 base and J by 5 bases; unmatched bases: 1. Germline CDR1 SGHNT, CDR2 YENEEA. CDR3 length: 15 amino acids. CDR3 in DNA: TGTGCCAGCAGCTTAGGGGACAGGGGAAATGAAAAACTGTTTTTT. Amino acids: CASSLGDRGNEKLFF.

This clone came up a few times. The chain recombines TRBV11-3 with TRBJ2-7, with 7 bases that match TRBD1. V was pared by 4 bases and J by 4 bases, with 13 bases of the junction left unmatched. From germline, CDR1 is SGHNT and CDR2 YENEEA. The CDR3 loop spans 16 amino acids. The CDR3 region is CASSSLTTRGPYEQYF. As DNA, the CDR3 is TGTGCCAGCAGCTCCCTAACGACGAGGGGGCCGTACGAGCAGTACTTC.

CDR3 nucleotides: TGTGCCAGCAGCTTCGGATTCATAACAGGGGGCACTGAAGCTTTCTTT. It is translated as CASSFGFITGGTEAFF. This chain joins TRBV11-3 and TRBJ1-1, with TRBD1 matching over 8 bases. The CDR3 totals 16 residues. Per the germline V gene, CDR1 is SGHNT and CDR2 is YENEEA. The junction had 10 bases not matched to a gene; V was cut back by 3 bases and J by 4 bases.

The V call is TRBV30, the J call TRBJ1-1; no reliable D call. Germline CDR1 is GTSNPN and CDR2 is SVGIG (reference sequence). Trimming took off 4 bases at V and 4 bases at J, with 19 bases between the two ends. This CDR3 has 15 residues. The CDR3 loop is CAWTPGPKVVTEAFF. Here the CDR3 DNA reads TGTGCCTGGACCCCTGGGCCTAAGGTAGTCACTGAAGCTTTCTTT.

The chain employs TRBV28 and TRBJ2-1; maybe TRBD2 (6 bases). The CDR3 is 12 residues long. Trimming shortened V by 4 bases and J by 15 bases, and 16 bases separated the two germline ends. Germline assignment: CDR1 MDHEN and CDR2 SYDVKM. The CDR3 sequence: CASSYRETSWFF. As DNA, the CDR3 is TGTGCCAGCAGTTACCGGGAGACATCATGGTTCTTC.

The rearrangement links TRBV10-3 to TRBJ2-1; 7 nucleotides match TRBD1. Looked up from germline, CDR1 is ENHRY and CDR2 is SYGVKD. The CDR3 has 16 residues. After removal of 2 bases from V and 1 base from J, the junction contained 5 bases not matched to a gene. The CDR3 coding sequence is TGTGCCATCAGTGAGATAGGGGGCTATTCCTACAATGAGCAGTTCTTC. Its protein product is CAISEIGGYSYNEQFF.

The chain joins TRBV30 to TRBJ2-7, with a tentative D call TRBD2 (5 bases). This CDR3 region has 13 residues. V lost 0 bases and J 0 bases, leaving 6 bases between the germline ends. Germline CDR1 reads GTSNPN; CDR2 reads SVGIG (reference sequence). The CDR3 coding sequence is TGTGCCTGGAGTGTTCTAGCCTCCTACGAGCAGTACTTC. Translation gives CAWSVLASYEQYF.

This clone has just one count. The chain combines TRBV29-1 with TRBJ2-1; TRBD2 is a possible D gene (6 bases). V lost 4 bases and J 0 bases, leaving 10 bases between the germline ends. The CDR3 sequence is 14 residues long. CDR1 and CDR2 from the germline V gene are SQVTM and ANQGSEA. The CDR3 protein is CSVVRDTSYNEQFF. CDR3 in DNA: TGCAGCGTTGTGCGGGATACCTCCTACAATGAGCAGTTCTTC.

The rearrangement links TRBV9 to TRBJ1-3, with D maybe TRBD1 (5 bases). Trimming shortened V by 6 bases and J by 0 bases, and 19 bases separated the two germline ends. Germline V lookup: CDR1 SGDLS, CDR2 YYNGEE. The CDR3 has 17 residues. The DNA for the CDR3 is TGTGCCAGCACCCAATTCGCGGGGCTCATCTCTGGAAACACCATATATTTT. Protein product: CASTQFAGLISGNTIYF.

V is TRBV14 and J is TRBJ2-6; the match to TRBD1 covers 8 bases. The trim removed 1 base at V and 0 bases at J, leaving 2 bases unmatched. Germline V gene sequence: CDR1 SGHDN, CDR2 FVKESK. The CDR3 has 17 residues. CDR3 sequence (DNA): TGTGCCAGCAGCCAAGGGACAGGGAACTCTGGGGCCAACGTCCTGACTTTC. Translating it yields CASSQGTGNSGANVLTF. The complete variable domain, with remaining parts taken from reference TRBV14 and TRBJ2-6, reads EAGVTQFPSHSVIEKGQTVTLRCDPISGHDNLYWYRRVMGKEIKFLLHFVKESKQDESGMPNNRFLAERTGGTYSTLKVQPAELEDSGVYFCASSQGTGNSGANVLTFGAGSRLTVL.

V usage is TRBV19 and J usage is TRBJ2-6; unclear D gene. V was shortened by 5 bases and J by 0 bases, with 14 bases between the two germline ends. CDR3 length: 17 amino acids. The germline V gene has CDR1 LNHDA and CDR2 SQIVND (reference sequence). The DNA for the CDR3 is TGTGCCAGTAGTCCCTGGACGGGTAGCTCTGGGGCCAACGTCCTGACTTTC. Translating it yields CASSPWTGSSGANVLTF.

In DNA, the CDR3 is TGTGCCAGCAGCGTTAGCGGGGGCCCCACAGATACGCAGTATTTT. Residues: CASSVSGGPTDTQYF. This chain uses TRBV9 with TRBJ2-3; 9 nucleotides align to TRBD2. CDR1 SGDLS and CDR2 YYNGEE come from the germline V gene. V trimming: 2 bases; J trimming: 2 bases; junction bases outside the gene matches: 3. CDR3 size: 15 residues.

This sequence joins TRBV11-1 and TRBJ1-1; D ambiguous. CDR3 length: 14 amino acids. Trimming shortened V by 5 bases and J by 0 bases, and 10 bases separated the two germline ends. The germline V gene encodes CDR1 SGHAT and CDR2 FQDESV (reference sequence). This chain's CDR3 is CASSVGGVNTEAFF. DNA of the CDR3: TGTGCCAGCAGCGTGGGAGGAGTGAACACTGAAGCTTTCTTT.

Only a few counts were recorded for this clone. CDR3 loop: CASSSRDRVHGYTF. The CDR3 region has the DNA TGTGCCAGCAGTTCCCGGGACAGGGTGCATGGCTACACCTTC. This chain uses TRBV28 with TRBJ1-2; the match to TRBD1 covers 9 bases. This CDR3 spans 14 amino acids. The germline CDR1 and CDR2 sequences are MDHEN and SYDVKM. Trimming at V came to 4 bases and at J to 6 bases, leaving 6 bases not matched to a gene.

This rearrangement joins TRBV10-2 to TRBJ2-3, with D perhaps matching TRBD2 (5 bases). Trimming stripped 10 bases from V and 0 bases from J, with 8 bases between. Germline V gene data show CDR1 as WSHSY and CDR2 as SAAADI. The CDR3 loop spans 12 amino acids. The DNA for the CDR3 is TGCGCCACCAGCGGTAGCACAGATACGCAGTATTTT. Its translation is CATSGSTDTQYF.

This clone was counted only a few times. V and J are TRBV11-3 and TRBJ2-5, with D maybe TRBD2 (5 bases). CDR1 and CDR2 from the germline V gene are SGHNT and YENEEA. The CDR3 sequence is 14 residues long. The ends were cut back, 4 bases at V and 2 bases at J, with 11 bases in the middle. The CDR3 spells CASSSGSAQETQYF. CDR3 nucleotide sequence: TGTGCCAGCAGCTCGGGGTCAGCACAAGAGACCCAGTACTTC.

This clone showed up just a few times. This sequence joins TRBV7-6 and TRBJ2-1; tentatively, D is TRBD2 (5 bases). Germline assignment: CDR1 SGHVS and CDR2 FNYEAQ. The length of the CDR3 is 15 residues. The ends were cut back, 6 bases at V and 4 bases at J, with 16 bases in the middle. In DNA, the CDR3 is TGTGCCAGCAGTCCTTCCACTAGTCGGTACAATGAGCAGTTCTTC. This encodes CASSPSTSRYNEQFF.

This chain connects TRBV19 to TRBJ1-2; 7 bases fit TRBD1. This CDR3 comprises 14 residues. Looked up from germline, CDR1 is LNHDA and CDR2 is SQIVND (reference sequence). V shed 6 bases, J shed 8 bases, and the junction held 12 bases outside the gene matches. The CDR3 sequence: CASSPQGKSFGYTF. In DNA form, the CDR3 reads TGTGCCAGTAGCCCACAGGGGAAAAGTTTCGGCTACACCTTC.